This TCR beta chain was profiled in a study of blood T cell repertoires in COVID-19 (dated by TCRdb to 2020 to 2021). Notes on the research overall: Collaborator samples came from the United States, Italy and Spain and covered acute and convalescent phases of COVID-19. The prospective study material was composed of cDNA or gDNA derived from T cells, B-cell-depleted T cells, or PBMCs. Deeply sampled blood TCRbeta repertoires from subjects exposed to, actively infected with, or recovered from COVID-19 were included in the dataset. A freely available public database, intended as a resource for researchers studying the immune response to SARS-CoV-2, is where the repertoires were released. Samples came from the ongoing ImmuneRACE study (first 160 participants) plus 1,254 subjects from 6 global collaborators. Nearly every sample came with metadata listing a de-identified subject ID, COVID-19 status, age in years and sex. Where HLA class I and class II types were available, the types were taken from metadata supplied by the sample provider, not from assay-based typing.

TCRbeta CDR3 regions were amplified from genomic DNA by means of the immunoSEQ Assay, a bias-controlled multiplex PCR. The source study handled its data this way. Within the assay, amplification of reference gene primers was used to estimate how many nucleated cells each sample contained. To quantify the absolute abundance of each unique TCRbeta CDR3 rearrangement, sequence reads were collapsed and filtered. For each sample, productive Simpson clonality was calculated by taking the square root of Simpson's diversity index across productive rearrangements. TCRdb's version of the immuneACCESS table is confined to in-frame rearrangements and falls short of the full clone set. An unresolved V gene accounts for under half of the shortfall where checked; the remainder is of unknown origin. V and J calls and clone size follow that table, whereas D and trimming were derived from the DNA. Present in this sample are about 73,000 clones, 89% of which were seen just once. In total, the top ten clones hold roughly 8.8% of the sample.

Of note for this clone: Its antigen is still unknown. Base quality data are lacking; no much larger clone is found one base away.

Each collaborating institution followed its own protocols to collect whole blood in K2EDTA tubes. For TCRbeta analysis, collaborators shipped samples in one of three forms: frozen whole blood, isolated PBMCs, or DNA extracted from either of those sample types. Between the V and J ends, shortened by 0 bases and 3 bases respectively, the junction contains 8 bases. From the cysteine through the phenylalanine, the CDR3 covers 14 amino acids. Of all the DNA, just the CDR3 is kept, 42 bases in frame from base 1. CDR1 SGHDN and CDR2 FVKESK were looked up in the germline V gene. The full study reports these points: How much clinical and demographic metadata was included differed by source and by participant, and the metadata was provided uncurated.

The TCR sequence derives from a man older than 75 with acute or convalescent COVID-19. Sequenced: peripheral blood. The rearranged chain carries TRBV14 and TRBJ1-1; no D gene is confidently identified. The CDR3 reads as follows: CASSQDKRYTEAFF. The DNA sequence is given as TGTGCCAGCAGCCAAGATAAGAGATACACTGAAGCTTTCTTT.